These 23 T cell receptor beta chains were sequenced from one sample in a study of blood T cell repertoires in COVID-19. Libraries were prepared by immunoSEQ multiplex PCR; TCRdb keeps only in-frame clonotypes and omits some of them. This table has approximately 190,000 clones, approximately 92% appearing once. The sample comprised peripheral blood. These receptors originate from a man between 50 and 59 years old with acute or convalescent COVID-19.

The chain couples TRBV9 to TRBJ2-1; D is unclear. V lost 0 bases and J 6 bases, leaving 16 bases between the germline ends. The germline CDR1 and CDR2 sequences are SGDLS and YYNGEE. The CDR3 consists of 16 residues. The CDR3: CASSVEVGLGSNEQFF. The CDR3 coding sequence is TGTGCCAGCAGCGTAGAAGTAGGCCTGGGCTCCAATGAGCAGTTCTTC.

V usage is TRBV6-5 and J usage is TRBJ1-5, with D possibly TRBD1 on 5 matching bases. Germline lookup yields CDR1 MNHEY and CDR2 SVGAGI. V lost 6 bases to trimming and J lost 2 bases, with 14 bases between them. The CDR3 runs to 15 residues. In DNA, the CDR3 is TGTGCCAGCAGCTCGACAGACAGTCGCAATCAGCCCCAGCATTTT. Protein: CASSSTDSRNQPQHF.

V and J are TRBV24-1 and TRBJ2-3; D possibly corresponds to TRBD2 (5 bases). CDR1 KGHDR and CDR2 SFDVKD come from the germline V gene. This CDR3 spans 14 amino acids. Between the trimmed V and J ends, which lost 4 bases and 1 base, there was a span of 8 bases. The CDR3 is CATSEFSGTDTQYF. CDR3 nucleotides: TGTGCCACCAGTGAATTTAGCGGCACAGATACGCAGTATTTT.

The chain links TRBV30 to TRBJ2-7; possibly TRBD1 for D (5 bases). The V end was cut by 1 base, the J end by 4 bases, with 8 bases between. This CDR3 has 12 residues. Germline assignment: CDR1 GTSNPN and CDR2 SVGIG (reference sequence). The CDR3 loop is CAWSGSGYEQYV. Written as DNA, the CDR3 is TGTGCCTGGAGTGGGTCAGGGTACGAGCAGTACGTC.

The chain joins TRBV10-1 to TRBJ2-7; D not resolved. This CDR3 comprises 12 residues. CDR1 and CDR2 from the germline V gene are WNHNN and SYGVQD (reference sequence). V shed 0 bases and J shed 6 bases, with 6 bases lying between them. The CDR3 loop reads CASSESAFEQYF. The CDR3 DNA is TGCGCCAGCAGTGAGTCGGCCTTCGAGCAGTACTTC.

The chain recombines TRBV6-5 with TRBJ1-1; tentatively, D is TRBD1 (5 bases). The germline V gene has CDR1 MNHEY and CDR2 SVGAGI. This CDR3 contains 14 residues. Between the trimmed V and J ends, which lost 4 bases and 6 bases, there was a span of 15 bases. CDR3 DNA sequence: TGTGCCAGCAGTTCACAGGTACCGGGGGCTGAAGCTTTCTTT. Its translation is CASSSQVPGAEAFF.

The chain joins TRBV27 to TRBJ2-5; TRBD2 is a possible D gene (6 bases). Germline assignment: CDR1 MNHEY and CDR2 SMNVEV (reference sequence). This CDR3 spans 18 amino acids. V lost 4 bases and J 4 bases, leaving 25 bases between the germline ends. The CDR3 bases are TGTGCCAGCAGTTCCATACCACATTCTAGCGCCGGTTTAGAGACCCAGTACTTC. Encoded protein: CASSSIPHSSAGLETQYF.

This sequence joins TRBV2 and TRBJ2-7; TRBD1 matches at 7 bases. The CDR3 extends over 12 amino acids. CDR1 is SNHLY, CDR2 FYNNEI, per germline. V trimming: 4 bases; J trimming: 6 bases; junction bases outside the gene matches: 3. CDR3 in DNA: TGTGCCAGCAGTGGGACAGGCCTCGAGCAGTACTTC. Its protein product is CASSGTGLEQYF.

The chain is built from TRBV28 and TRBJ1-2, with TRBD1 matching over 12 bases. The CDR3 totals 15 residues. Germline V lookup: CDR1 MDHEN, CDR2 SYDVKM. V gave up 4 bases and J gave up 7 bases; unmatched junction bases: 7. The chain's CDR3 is CASSSRGQGASGYTF. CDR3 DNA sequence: TGTGCCAGCAGTTCTCGGGGACAGGGGGCGAGTGGCTACACCTTC.

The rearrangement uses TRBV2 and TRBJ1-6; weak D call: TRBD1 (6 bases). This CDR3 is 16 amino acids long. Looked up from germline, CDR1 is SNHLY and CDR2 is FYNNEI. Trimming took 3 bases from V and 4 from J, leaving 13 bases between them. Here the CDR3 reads CASSESRTGYNSPLHF. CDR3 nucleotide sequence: TGTGCCAGCAGTGAGAGCCGCACAGGGTATAATTCACCCCTCCACTTT.

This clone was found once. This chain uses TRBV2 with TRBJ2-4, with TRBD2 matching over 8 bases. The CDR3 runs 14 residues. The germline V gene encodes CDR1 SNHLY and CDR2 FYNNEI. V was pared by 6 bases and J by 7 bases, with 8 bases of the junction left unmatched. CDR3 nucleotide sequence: TGTGCCAGCAGCTTTCGGGAGGGGGGGAACATTCAGTACTTC. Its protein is CASSFREGGNIQYF.

CDR3 DNA sequence: TGTGCCAGCAGCTTACGTAGGACAGGGAACACCGGGGAGCTGTTTTTT. Translated: CASSLRRTGNTGELFF. The chain carries TRBV7-2 and TRBJ2-2; 7 nucleotides align to TRBD1. The V segment lost 2 bases and the J segment 1 base; nucleotides outside the gene matches: 4. Germline-derived CDR1 and CDR2 are SGHTA and FQGNSA. The CDR3 spans 16 residues.

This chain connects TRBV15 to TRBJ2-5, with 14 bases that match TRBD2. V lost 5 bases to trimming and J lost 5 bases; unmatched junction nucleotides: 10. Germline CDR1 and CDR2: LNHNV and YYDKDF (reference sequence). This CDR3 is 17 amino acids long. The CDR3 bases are TGTGCCACCAGCGGGGGGACTAGCGGGAGTTGGTTCGAGACCCAGTACTTC. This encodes CATSGGTSGSWFETQYF. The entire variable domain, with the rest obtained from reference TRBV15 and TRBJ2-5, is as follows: DAMVIQNPRYQVTQFGKPVTLSCSQTLNHNVMYWYQQKSSQAPKLLFHYYDKDFNNEADTPDNFQSRRPNTSFCFLDIRSPGLGDTAMYLCATSGGTSGSWFETQYFGPGTRLLVL.

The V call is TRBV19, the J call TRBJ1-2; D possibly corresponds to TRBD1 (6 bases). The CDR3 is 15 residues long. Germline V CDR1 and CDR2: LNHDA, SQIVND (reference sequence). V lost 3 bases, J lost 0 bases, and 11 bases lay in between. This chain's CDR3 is CASSMAGAPNYGYTF. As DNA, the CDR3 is TGTGCCAGTAGTATGGCAGGGGCGCCTAACTATGGCTACACCTTC.

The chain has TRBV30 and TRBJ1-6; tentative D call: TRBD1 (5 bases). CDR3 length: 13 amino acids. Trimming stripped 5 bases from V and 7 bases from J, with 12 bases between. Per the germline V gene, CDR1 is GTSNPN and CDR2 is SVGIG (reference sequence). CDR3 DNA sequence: TGTGCCTGGGGGAGACAGCTAAATTCACCCCTCCACTTT. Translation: CAWGRQLNSPLHF.

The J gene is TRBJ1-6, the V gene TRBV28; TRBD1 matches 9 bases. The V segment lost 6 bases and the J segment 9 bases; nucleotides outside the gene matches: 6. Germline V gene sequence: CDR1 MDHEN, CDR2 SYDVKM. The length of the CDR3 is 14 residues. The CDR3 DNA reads TGTGCCAGCAGGGTAACAGGGGGCGGTTCACCCCTCCACTTT. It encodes CASRVTGGGSPLHF.

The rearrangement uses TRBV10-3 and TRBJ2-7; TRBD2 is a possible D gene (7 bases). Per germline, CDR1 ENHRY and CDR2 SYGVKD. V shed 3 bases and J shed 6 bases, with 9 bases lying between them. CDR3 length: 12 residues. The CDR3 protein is CAISDGGREQYF. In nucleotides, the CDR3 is TGTGCCATCAGTGACGGGGGGCGCGAGCAGTACTTC.

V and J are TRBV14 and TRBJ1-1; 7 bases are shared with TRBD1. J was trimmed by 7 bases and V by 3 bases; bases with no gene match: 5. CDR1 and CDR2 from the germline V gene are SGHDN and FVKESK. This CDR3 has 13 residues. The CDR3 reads CASSQNRGNEAFF. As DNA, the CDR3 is TGTGCCAGCAGCCAGAACAGGGGTAATGAAGCTTTCTTT.

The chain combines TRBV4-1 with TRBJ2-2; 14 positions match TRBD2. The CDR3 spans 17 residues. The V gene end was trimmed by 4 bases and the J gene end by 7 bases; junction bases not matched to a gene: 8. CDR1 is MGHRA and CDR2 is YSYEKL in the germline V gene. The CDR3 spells CASSLRLAGGPGGELFF. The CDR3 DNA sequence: TGCGCCAGCAGCCTTAGACTAGCGGGGGGGCCAGGCGGGGAGCTGTTTTTT.

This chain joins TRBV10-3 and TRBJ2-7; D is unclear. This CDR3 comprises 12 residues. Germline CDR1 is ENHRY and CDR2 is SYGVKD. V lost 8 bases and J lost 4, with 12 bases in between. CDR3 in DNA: TGTGCCATCGACGGCGGTGAGTACGAGCAGTACTTC. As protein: CAIDGGEYEQYF.

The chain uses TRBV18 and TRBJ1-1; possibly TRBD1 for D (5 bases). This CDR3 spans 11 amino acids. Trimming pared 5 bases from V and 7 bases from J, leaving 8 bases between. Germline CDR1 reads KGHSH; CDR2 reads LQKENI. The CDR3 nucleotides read TGTGCCAGCTCATGGGGGGGTGAAGCTTTCTTT. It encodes CASSWGGEAFF.

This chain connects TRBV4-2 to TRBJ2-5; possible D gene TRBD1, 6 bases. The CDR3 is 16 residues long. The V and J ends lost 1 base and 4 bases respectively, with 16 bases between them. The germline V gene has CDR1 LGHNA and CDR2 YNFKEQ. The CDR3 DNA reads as TGTGCCAGCAGCCAAGGGTCGAACAGGGCTGGAGAGACCCAGTACTTC. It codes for CASSQGSNRAGETQYF.

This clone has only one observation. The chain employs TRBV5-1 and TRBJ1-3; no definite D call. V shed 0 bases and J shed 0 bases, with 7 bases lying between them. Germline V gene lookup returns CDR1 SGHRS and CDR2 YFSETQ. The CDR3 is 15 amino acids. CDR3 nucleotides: TGCGCCAGCAGCTTGGCTCAGAACTCTGGAAACACCATATATTTT. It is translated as CASSLAQNSGNTIYF.